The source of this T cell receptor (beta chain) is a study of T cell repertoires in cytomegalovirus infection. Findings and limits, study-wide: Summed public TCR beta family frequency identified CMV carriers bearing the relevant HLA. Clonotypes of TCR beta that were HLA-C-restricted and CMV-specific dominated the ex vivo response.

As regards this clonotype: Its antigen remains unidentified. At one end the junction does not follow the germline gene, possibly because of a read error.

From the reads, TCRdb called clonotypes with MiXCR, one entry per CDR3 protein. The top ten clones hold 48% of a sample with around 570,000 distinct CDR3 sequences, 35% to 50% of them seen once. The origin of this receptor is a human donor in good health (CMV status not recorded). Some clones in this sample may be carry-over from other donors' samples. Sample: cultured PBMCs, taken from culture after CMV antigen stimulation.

CDR3 region: CATSRDRGASYKEQFF. In DNA, the CDR3 is TGTGCCACCAGCAGAGATAGGGGGGCCAGCTACAAGGAGCAGTTCTTC. The V and J genes are TRBV15 and TRBJ2-1; possibly TRBD1 or TRBD2 for D (6 bases each). The CDR3 spans 16 residues. Germline values: CDR1 LNHNV, CDR2 YYDKDF (reference sequence).